This T cell receptor beta chain was sequenced for a study of blood T cell repertoires in COVID-19. While infection was still active, Seattle patients were enrolled and then followed longitudinally. Trimming took off 7 bases at V and 2 bases at J, with 12 bases between the two ends. There are 14 residues in the CDR3. The germline V gene encodes CDR1 LNHDA and CDR2 SQIVND (reference sequence). Per the authors' pipeline: Using reference gene primer amplification, nucleated cell counts were estimated. TCRdb's copy holds only in-frame clones and misses some; the assay was immunoSEQ multiplex PCR. D and trimming come from the DNA, and the V and J calls and clone size come from that table. There are 40,000 or so clones in the sample; 70% to 90% occur only once, and roughly 4.8% lies in the top ten.

Source material: peripheral blood. This sequence was found in a man aged 55 to 70 with COVID-19, enrolled during active disease. The chain joins TRBV19 to TRBJ1-5, with D tentatively TRBD1 (6 bases). CDR3 residues: CASTGVIGNQPQHF. CDR3 in DNA: TGTGCCAGTACAGGGGTGATCGGCAATCAGCCCCAGCATTTT. Full variable domain (remainder filled in from reference TRBV19 and TRBJ1-5): DGGITQSPKYLFRKEGQNVTLSCEQNLNHDAMYWYRQDPGQGLRLIYYSQIVNDFQKGDIAEGYSVSREKKESFPLTVTSAQKNPTAFYLCASTGVIGNQPQHFGDGTRLSIL.